This TCR beta chain was retrieved from a study of blood T cell repertoires in COVID-19. Study information: The study drew acute and convalescent COVID-19 samples from the United States, Italy and Spain. Nucleic acid was either cDNA or gDNA, and it came from T cells, B-cell-depleted T cells, or PBMCs.

Per the authors' pipeline: Scientists estimated how many nucleated cells there were by amplifying reference gene primers. The repertoire was sequenced with immunoSEQ multiplex PCR; TCRdb's copy has only in-frame clones and lacks some. V, J and clone size were drawn from that table, and D and trimming were deduced from the DNA. Among roughly 250,000 clones listed, about 68% were seen once. Sequences were obtained from peripheral blood. The receptor comes from a woman older than 75 with acute or convalescent COVID-19.

For the CDR3, the DNA is TGTGCCAGCAGTGAAAGACAGGCCCTTTTCACCGGGGAGCTGTTTTTT. Its translation: CASSERQALFTGELFF. The chain couples TRBV2 to TRBJ2-2; a weak D match, TRBD1 (6 bases). CDR1 SNHLY and CDR2 FYNNEI come from the germline V gene. Trimming cost V 2 bases and J 4 bases, with 14 bases left between them. The CDR3 is made up of 16 amino acids.